The 32 T cell receptor beta chains below come from one sample, sequenced in a study of CD8+ T cells in alopecia areata. Investigators isolated RNA and reverse transcribed it into cDNA to act as the sequencing template. Sequencing used immunoSEQ multiplex PCR; TCRdb keeps in-frame clones, though not all of them. This sample has some 180,000 clones, with approximately 50% found just once. Treatment in this sample: oral pan-JAK inhibitor, 5-10 mg twice daily. The sample here was CD8+ T cells sorted from blood, taken at roughly week 52, from a patient treated with tofacitinib. The receptors were gathered from a human donor with alopecia areata.

The chain joins TRBV11-2 to TRBJ2-7; D ambiguous. CDR1 is SGHAT, CDR2 FQNNGV, per germline. The CDR3 extends over 14 amino acids. V lost 4 bases and J 4 bases, leaving 14 bases between the germline ends. The CDR3, as DNA: TGTGCCAGCAGCTCTAGGACGGAAGGGTACGAGCAGTACTTC. As protein: CASSSRTEGYEQYF.

This chain joins TRBV30 and TRBJ2-7; D is unclear. Germline CDR1 and CDR2: GTSNPN and SVGIG (reference sequence). Deletions cut 2 bases from V and 5 bases from J, with 7 bases between. The CDR3 runs 11 residues. The CDR3 here is CAWSIADEQYF. CDR3 nucleotide sequence: TGTGCCTGGAGTATCGCTGACGAGCAGTACTTC.

The chain combines TRBV5-1 with TRBJ2-1; the match to TRBD2 covers 7 bases. With V trimmed by 1 base and J by 3 bases, 1 base remained unmatched. The CDR3 length is 14 residues. In germline, CDR1 is SGHRS, CDR2 YFSETQ. In DNA, the CDR3 is TGCGCCAGCAGCTTGAGCGGGGACTACAATGAGCAGTTCTTC. Translated: CASSLSGDYNEQFF. The full variable domain, in which reference TRBV5-1 and TRBJ2-1 provide the parts outside the CDR3, is KAGVTQTPRYLIKTRGQQVTLSCSPISGHRSVSWYQQTPGQGLQFLFEYFSETQRNKGNFPGRFSGRQFSNSRSEMNVSTLELGDSALYLCASSLSGDYNEQFFGPGTRLTVL.

The V gene is TRBV4-2, the J gene TRBJ2-7, with 7 bases lining up with TRBD1. The trim removed 0 bases at V and 3 bases at J, leaving 5 bases unmatched. CDR3 length: 15 residues. Germline values: CDR1 LGHNA, CDR2 YNFKEQ. As DNA, the CDR3 is TGTGCCAGCAGCCAAGATCGGGACAGCGGCTACGAGCAGTACTTC. Amino acids: CASSQDRDSGYEQYF.

This clone was found a few times. This sequence joins TRBV29-1 and TRBJ2-5; tentative D call: TRBD2 (6 bases). Germline V gene data show CDR1 as SQVTM and CDR2 as ANQGSEA. This CDR3 has 13 residues. V was trimmed by 4 bases and J by 2 bases, leaving 11 bases between them. CDR3: CSVGRDSQETQYF. The CDR3 coding sequence is TGCAGCGTTGGGCGGGACTCACAAGAGACCCAGTACTTC.

The V call is TRBV9, the J call TRBJ2-2; D not resolved. V lost 0 bases, J lost 5 bases, and 14 bases lay in between. This CDR3 is 16 amino acids long. CDR1 is SGDLS, CDR2 YYNGEE, per germline. The chain's CDR3 is CASSVARTPLTGELFF. As DNA, the CDR3 is TGTGCCAGCAGCGTAGCTAGGACGCCGTTAACCGGGGAGCTGTTTTTT.

The rearrangement uses TRBV7-2 and TRBJ1-2; D is possibly TRBD1 (6 bases). CDR1 is SGHTA, CDR2 FQGNSA, per germline. The CDR3 is 16 amino acids. V gave up 0 bases and J gave up 4 bases, with 15 bases separating them. DNA for the CDR3: TGTGCCAGCAGCTTAGCGGGGAACAGGGCCTTCTATGGCTACACCTTC. Translating it yields CASSLAGNRAFYGYTF.

This clone was seen a handful of times. The chain carries TRBV12-5 and TRBJ2-7; D ambiguous. V lost 3 bases and J 5 bases, leaving 8 bases between the germline ends. The CDR3 has 12 residues. CDR1 is LGHNT and CDR2 is FRNRAP in the germline V gene. The CDR3 reads CASGFQFHEQYF. The CDR3 coding sequence is TGTGCTAGTGGTTTTCAGTTCCACGAGCAGTACTTC.

Ten or more counts support this clone. The CDR3 spells CASSLTTGYEAFF. CDR3 in DNA: TGCGCCAGCAGCCTGACTACAGGGTACGAAGCTTTCTTT. The chain uses TRBV5-1 and TRBJ1-1, with D possibly TRBD1 on 6 matching bases. This CDR3 is 13 amino acids long. Between the trimmed V and J ends, which lost 4 bases and 8 bases, there was a span of 15 bases. CDR1 SGHRS and CDR2 YFSETQ come from the germline V gene.

The V gene is TRBV20-1, the J gene TRBJ1-1; D is undetermined. V dropped 5 bases and J dropped 8 bases, with 9 bases sitting between them. From germline, CDR1 is DFQATT and CDR2 SNEGSKA (reference sequence). The CDR3 loop spans 10 amino acids. Here the CDR3 DNA reads TGCAGTGCTCCCCGGGGAGAAGCTTTCTTT. Its protein product is CSAPRGEAFF.

The chain joins TRBV6-5 to TRBJ1-2; 9 bases fit TRBD1. The CDR3 is 15 amino acids. The germline V gene has CDR1 MNHEY and CDR2 SVGAGI. V lost 4 bases to trimming and J lost 2 bases; unmatched junction nucleotides: 5. CDR3 DNA: TGTGCCAGCAGTTTCACAGGGGGCCTAAACTATGGCTACACCTTC. Translation: CASSFTGGLNYGYTF.

The rearrangement links TRBV13 to TRBJ2-3; no definite D call. CDR3 length equals 13 residues. Trimming took 5 bases from V and 6 from J, leaving 12 bases between them. In germline, CDR1 is PRHDT, CDR2 FYEKMQ (reference sequence). The CDR3 reads CASSHPRADTQYF. In nucleotides, the CDR3 is TGTGCCAGCAGCCACCCCCGGGCGGATACGCAGTATTTT.

This chain joins TRBV4-1 and TRBJ1-1, with D unclear. V was clipped by 3 bases and J by 5 bases, with 10 bases between them. In germline, CDR1 is MGHRA, CDR2 YSYEKL. This CDR3 spans 13 amino acids. This CDR3 is CASSQGSLTEAFF. Written as DNA, the CDR3 is TGCGCCAGCAGCCAGGGGAGTTTGACTGAAGCTTTCTTT.

This chain joins TRBV11-2 and TRBJ2-3, with D perhaps TRBD1 (6 bases). This CDR3 spans 14 amino acids. Germline V CDR1 and CDR2: SGHAT, FQNNGV. V was trimmed by 5 bases and J by 2 bases, leaving 11 bases between them. CDR3 in DNA: TGTGCCAGCAGCGCACAGGGCCCCACAGATACGCAGTATTTT. Translated, it gives CASSAQGPTDTQYF.

This clone was picked up one time. V is TRBV15 and J is TRBJ2-2; the D is unclear. CDR3 length: 8 amino acids. Germline V CDR1 and CDR2: LNHNV, YYDKDF (reference sequence). This CDR3 is CGAGELFF. The CDR3 DNA reads TGTGGAGCCGGGGAGCTGTTTTTT.

V is TRBV9 and J is TRBJ1-2; D is unclear. The CDR3 is 14 residues long. V lost 4 bases to trimming and J lost 1 base, with 11 bases between them. In germline, CDR1 is SGDLS, CDR2 YYNGEE. The CDR3 protein is CASSPDGDNYGYTF. The CDR3 DNA is TGTGCCAGCAGCCCCGACGGGGATAACTATGGCTACACCTTC.

V usage is TRBV18 and J usage is TRBJ2-7, with 7 positions matching TRBD1. Germline CDR1 KGHSH, CDR2 LQKENI. This CDR3 spans 14 amino acids. V dropped 2 bases and J dropped 5; count of bases not matched to a gene: 6. The CDR3, as DNA: TGTGCCAGCTCACCATTTGACAGGGCCGACGAGCAGTACTTC. This codes for CASSPFDRADEQYF.

V is TRBV5-4 and J is TRBJ1-2; weak D call: TRBD1 (5 bases). Deletions cut 0 bases from V and 6 bases from J, with 12 bases between. The CDR3 runs to 14 residues. CDR1 and CDR2 (germline): SGHNT, YYREEE (reference sequence). The DNA of the CDR3 is TGTGCCAGCAGCTTGGGGGGCTGGCAGGATGGCTACACCTTC. It specifies CASSLGGWQDGYTF.

The chain employs TRBV7-6 and TRBJ2-3, with TRBD1 matching 8 bases. This CDR3 is built from 15 residues. The V gene's germline CDR1 is SGHVS and CDR2 FNYEAQ. The V gene end was trimmed by 3 bases and the J gene end by 4 bases; junction bases not matched to a gene: 6. CDR3 DNA: TGTGCCAGCAGCTTGAGACAGGGGATCGCAGATACGCAGTATTTT. As protein: CASSLRQGIADTQYF.

This rearrangement joins TRBV13 to TRBJ2-7; D is possibly TRBD2 (6 bases). The CDR3 is made up of 12 amino acids. V lost 6 bases and J lost 3, with 9 bases in between. Germline V gene data show CDR1 as PRHDT and CDR2 as FYEKMQ (reference sequence). CDR3 amino acids: CASRGGGYEQYF. The CDR3, as DNA: TGTGCCAGCAGGGGAGGAGGCTACGAGCAGTACTTC.

There are a few counts of this clone. The chain links TRBV25-1 to TRBJ1-6; unclear D gene. Germline V gene data show CDR1 as MGHDK and CDR2 as SYGVNS. CDR3 size: 15 residues. Trimming took off 8 bases at V and 8 bases at J, with 19 bases between the two ends. The CDR3: CASQLEGVLDSPLHF. Here the CDR3 DNA reads TGTGCCAGCCAACTTGAGGGAGTCCTTGATTCACCCCTCCACTTT. The whole variable domain, remainder taken from reference TRBV25-1 and TRBJ1-6, is EADIYQTPRYLVIGTGKKITLECSQTMGHDKMYWYQQDPGMELHLIHYSYGVNSTEKGDLSSESTVSRIRTEHFPLTLESARPSHTSQYLCASQLEGVLDSPLHFGNGTRLTVT.

In its sample, this clone was seen once. The rearrangement joins TRBV29-1 to TRBJ1-2; 7 bases agree with TRBD1. Germline V lookup: CDR1 SQVTM, CDR2 ANQGSEA. CDR3 size: 10 residues. CDR3 nucleotide sequence: TGCACAGGGGGAGGCTATGGCTACACCTTC. This translates into CTGGGYGYTF.

This clone was seen a handful of times. One junction end does not reproduce the germline sequence, and a read error may be involved. In DNA, the CDR3 is TGTGCCAGCACCTTAGGGGCAGGCGGCGAGCAGTACTTC. It is translated as CASTLGAGGEQYF. V gene TRBV7-6 combines with J gene TRBJ2-7, with D maybe TRBD1 (5 bases). The CDR3 covers 13 residues. CDR1 is SGHVS, CDR2 FNYEAQ, per germline.

This clone appeared a few times. The chain links TRBV23-1 to TRBJ1-1, with D unresolved. TRBV23-1 is placed among ORFs of uncertain function. Trimming removed 10 bases from V and 11 bases from J, with 11 bases in between. This CDR3 region has 9 residues. DNA for the CDR3: TGCGCCACCACAGTCTGGGCTTTCTTT. This codes for CATTVWAFF.

This clone has just a few counts. The chain employs TRBV6-1 and TRBJ1-5, with D uncertain. Germline CDR1 is MNHNS and CDR2 is SASEGT. The CDR3 has 15 amino acids. The V and J ends lost 4 bases and 0 bases respectively, with 10 bases between them. The CDR3 protein is CASSVPRHSNQPQHF. The CDR3 coding sequence is TGTGCCAGCAGTGTGCCGAGACATAGCAATCAGCCCCAGCATTTT.

This chain connects TRBV19 to TRBJ1-6; D not certain. From germline, CDR1 is LNHDA and CDR2 SQIVND (reference sequence). The CDR3 is made up of 14 amino acids. V lost 5 bases, J lost 2 bases, and 7 bases lay in between. The CDR3 DNA is TGTGCCAGTAGTCCAGAACCCTATAATTCACCCCTCCACTTT. This codes for CASSPEPYNSPLHF.

The chain has TRBV25-1 and TRBJ2-2; D is unclear. Germline V CDR1 and CDR2: MGHDK, SYGVNS. CDR3 length: 13 residues. Trimming removed 6 bases from V and 1 base from J, with 6 bases in between. The CDR3 loop is CASSSLNTGELFF. Here the CDR3 DNA reads TGTGCCAGCAGCTCTCTGAACACCGGGGAGCTGTTTTTT.

The V call is TRBV7-2, the J call TRBJ2-7; possible D gene TRBD2, 7 bases. Germline values: CDR1 SGHTA, CDR2 FQGNSA. This CDR3 has 13 amino acids. V was pared by 1 base and J by 9 bases, with 13 bases between. CDR3 bases: TGTGCCAGCAGCTTAGGGCGGGGGCATTGGCAGTACTTC. Protein product: CASSLGRGHWQYF.

V and J are TRBV7-3 and TRBJ2-7; possibly TRBD1 for D (6 bases). Germline values: CDR1 SGHTA, CDR2 FQGTGA. The CDR3 has 14 amino acids. V shed 2 bases and J shed 4 bases, with 12 bases lying between them. The CDR3 here is CASSLGVGAYEQYF. CDR3 in DNA: TGTGCCAGCAGCTTAGGTGTGGGGGCTTACGAGCAGTACTTC.

The chain combines TRBV5-6 with TRBJ2-4; maybe TRBD1 (6 bases). Germline-derived CDR1 and CDR2 are SGHDT and YYEEEE. The germline V and J ends were trimmed by 3 bases and 3 bases, with 13 bases remaining between them. There are 15 residues in the CDR3. The CDR3 bases are TGTGCCAGCAGCTGGGACACATATGGCAAAAACATTCAGTACTTC. Its translation is CASSWDTYGKNIQYF.

V usage is TRBV6-6 and J usage is TRBJ1-2, with a possible D match to TRBD1 (5 bases). Germline V gene sequence: CDR1 MNHNY, CDR2 SVGAGI (reference sequence). The CDR3 loop spans 10 amino acids. Trimming removed 7 bases from V and 6 bases from J, with 6 bases in between. CDR3 in amino acids: CASTGDGYTF. The CDR3 coding sequence is TGTGCCAGCACGGGGGATGGCTACACCTTC.

V is TRBV5-1 and J is TRBJ1-5; D remains ambiguous. Trimming removed 4 bases at V and 6 bases at J, with 14 bases between. This CDR3 region has 14 residues. CDR1 is SGHRS and CDR2 is YFSETQ in the germline V gene. The CDR3 is CASSPEALGQPQHF. CDR3 bases: TGCGCCAGCAGCCCGGAGGCCCTGGGTCAGCCCCAGCATTTT.